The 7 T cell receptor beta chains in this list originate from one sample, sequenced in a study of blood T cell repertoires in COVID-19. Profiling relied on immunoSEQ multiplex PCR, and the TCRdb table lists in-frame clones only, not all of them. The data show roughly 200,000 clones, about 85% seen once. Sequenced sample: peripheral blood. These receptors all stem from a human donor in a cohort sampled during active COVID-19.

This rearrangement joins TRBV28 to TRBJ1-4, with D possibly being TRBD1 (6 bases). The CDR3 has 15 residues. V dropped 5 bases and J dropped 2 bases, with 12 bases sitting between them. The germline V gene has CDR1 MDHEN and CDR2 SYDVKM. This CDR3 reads CASSPGGQTNEKLFF. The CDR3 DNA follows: TGTGCCAGCAGTCCTGGTGGACAGACTAATGAAAAACTGTTTTTT.

The CDR3 here is CASSRGTILEQYF. The CDR3 nucleotides read TGTGCCAGCAGCCGAGGGACTATACTCGAGCAGTACTTC. The chain recombines TRBV7-2 with TRBJ2-7, with 7 bases that match TRBD2. The CDR3 is 13 amino acids. V lost 5 bases and J lost 6; bases outside the gene matches: 7. CDR1 is SGHTA and CDR2 is FQGNSA in the germline V gene.

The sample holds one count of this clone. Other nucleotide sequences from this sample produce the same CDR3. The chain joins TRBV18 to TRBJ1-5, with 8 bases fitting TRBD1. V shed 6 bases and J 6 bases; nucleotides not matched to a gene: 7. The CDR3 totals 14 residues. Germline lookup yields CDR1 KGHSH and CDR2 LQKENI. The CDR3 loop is CASSSDRVGQPQHF. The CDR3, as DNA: TGTGCCAGCTCTTCGGACAGGGTCGGTCAGCCCCAGCATTTT.

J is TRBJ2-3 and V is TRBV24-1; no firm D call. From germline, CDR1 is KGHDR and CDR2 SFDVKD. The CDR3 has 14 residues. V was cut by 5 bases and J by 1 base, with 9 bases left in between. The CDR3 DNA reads TGTGCCACCAGTGCTACAGACGGCACAGATACGCAGTATTTT. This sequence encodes CATSATDGTDTQYF.

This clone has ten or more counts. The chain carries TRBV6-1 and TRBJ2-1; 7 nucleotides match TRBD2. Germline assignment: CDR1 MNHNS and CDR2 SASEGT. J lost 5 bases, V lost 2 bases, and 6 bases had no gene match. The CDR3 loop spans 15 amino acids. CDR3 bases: TGTGCCAGCAGTGAAATGTCTAGCGGAAACAATGAGCAGTTCTTC. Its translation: CASSEMSSGNNEQFF.

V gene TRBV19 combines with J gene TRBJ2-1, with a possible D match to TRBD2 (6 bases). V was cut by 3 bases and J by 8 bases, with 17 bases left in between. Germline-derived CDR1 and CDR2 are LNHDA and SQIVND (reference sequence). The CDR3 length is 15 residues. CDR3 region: CASSIGVGGKDEQFF. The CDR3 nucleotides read TGTGCCAGTAGTATCGGTGTGGGCGGGAAGGATGAGCAGTTCTTC.

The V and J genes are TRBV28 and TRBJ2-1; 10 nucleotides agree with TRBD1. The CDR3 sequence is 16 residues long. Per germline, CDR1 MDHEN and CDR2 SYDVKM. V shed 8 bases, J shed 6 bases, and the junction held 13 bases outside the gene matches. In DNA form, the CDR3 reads TGTGCCAGCTCGTGGGCGGGACAGGGGACCCGCAATGAGCAGTTCTTC. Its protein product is CASSWAGQGTRNEQFF.